The sequence of this T cell receptor beta chain was determined in a study of T cell repertoires in cytomegalovirus infection. Study summary: Based on public TCR beta signatures, there were indications of CMV infection and of a matching HLA type. General study findings and limits: HLA-C-restricted CMV clonotypes gave the most frequent clonotype in two of eight donors. Summed public TCR beta family frequency identified CMV carriers bearing the relevant HLA.

Trimming took 3 bases from V and 4 from J, leaving 12 bases between them. The CDR3 covers 15 residues. In regard to this clonotype: What it recognizes is unknown.

TCRdb re-called the reads through MiXCR, storing one row per CDR3 protein. The table lists tens of thousands of distinct CDR3 sequences, 20% to 25% of them singletons, with approximately 18% in the top ten. The specimen sequenced was PBMCs, sequenced either directly or after in vitro stimulation (not recorded which). This clonotype originated in a human donor in good health (CMV status not recorded). Some clones in this sample may be carry-over from other donors' samples. The V and J genes are TRBV12-3 or TRBV12-4 and TRBJ1-4, with unresolved D. CDR3 sequence: CASSFYDAGNEKLFF. The CDR3, as DNA: TGTGCCAGCAGTTTTTACGATGCGGGTAATGAAAAACTGTTTTTT.